The sequence of this T cell receptor (beta chain) was determined in a study of vaccination and CD4 T cells after COVID-19. Overall study: Six males and four females constituted the convalescent cohort, two of whom were Hispanic. Control cultures were supplied with a CEFX pool, an HIV-1 Nef pool, or no peptide at all. From HCoV-229E, HCoV-OC43, HCoV-NL63 and SARS-CoV-2, overlapping spike peptides were used to stimulate the cells. Median time from second vaccine dose to sampling was approximately 74 days (14 to 241).

Specified treatment: roughly ten-day PBMC culture with coronavirus spike peptide pools or control peptides (ViraFEST assay). This CDR3 comprises 14 residues. Between the trimmed V and J ends, which lost 3 bases and 4 bases, there was a span of 12 bases. The germline V gene has CDR1 KGHSH and CDR2 LQKENI. Points on this clonotype: No antigen is known for it.

With the Oncomine TCR Beta short-read assay, DNA from cultured CD4+ T cells was sequenced. TCRdb fed the PCR reads into MiXCR, producing one record per CDR3 protein. The sample contains 28,000 or so distinct CDR3 sequences, over 60% of which appear only once. The clonotype originates from a human donor who had recovered from COVID-19. Sequencing was performed on CD4+ T cells from blood, cultured in vitro. This rearrangement joins TRBV18 to TRBJ1-2; no clear D gene. The CDR3 reads CASSPNPRSYGYTF. The CDR3 DNA reads TGTGCCAGCTCACCCAACCCTCGGAGCTATGGCTACACCTTC.